The 4 T cell receptor beta chains presented below share a single source sample, sequenced in a study of blood T cell repertoires in COVID-19. This table comes from immunoSEQ multiplex PCR, and its TCRdb copy is limited to in-frame clones, with some not included. Among some 210,000 clones, around 84% were seen once, and the ten largest hold approximately 19%. Sequencing was carried out using peripheral blood. Receptors originate from a human donor in a cohort sampled during active COVID-19.

This clone is a singleton in its sample. This sequence joins TRBV28 and TRBJ1-2; weak D call: TRBD1 (5 bases). Trimming shortened V by 4 bases and J by 2 bases, and 8 bases separated the two germline ends. Germline V gene data show CDR1 as MDHEN and CDR2 as SYDVKM. The CDR3 loop spans 13 amino acids. The CDR3 loop is CASSYGGNYGYTF. The DNA of the CDR3 is TGTGCCAGCAGTTATGGGGGGAACTATGGCTACACCTTC.

The chain uses TRBV5-6 and TRBJ1-4, with 7 bases identical to TRBD1. V lost 3 bases, J lost 5 bases, and 7 bases stayed unmatched. Germline V gene lookup returns CDR1 SGHDT and CDR2 YYEEEE. CDR3 length: 15 residues. As DNA, the CDR3 is TGTGCCAGCAGCTCCTACGACAGGGAGAATGAAAAACTGTTTTTT. Amino acid sequence: CASSSYDRENEKLFF.

The chain recombines TRBV5-1 with TRBJ2-7; D may be TRBD2 (6 bases). In germline, CDR1 is SGHRS, CDR2 YFSETQ. There are 15 residues in the CDR3. The V end lost 3 bases, the J end lost 2 bases, and 15 bases lay between the germline ends. Here the CDR3 reads CASSWGDGRTYEQYF. The CDR3 DNA follows: TGCGCCAGCAGCTGGGGGGACGGACGTACCTACGAGCAGTACTTC.

In nucleotides, the CDR3 is TGCGCCAGCAGCTTGGGCGGGGATAGGAGCTTTGGCAATCAGCCCCAGCATTTT. Protein: CASSLGGDRSFGNQPQHF. The chain is built from TRBV5-1 and TRBJ1-5, with D unclear. Germline assignment: CDR1 SGHRS and CDR2 YFSETQ. Trimming took off 0 bases at V and 2 bases at J, with 18 bases between the two ends. This CDR3 contains 18 residues.